These T cell receptor beta chains were read from a single sample in a study of somatic mutations in cytotoxic T cells in rheumatoid arthritis. Here immunoSEQ multiplex PCR was the method, and the copy in TCRdb shows in-frame clones only, minus some. The sample consists of some 30,000 clones, around nine tenths of them appearing once. Sequenced material: CD8+ T cells sorted from blood. The receptors shown here come from an adult with rheumatoid arthritis. Both conserved end residues are part of each CDR3. The D gene is left open where the match is weak. A clone size is listed for some rows: how often the clone was seen (once, few, many), or a class if it is expanded.

j_gene	d_gene	abundance	v_gene	CDR3aa	CDR3nt
TRBJ1-3	NA	NA	TRBV2	CASSERESSGNTIYF	TGTGCCAGCAGTGAACGGGAGAGCTCTGGAAACACCATATATTTT
TRBJ2-7	TRBD1	NA	TRBV5-4	CASSVKGQGEIYEQYF	TGTGCCAGCAGCGTAAAGGGACAGGGTGAAATCTACGAGCAGTACTTC
TRBJ2-2	NA	NA	TRBV6-5	CASSPHTGELFF	TGTGCCAGCAGTCCTCACACCGGGGAGCTGTTTTTT
TRBJ2-7	TRBD2	NA	TRBV5-6	CASSLGREAPYEQYF	TGTGCCAGCAGCTTGGGGCGGGAGGCCCCCTACGAGCAGTACTTC
TRBJ1-1	NA	few	TRBV21-1	CASQKRRDRGQAFF	TGTGCCAGTCAGAAACGCCGGGACAGGGGGCAAGCTTTCTTT
TRBJ1-1	NA	NA	TRBV2	CASRVGSEAFF	TGTGCCAGCAGGGTGGGGTCTGAAGCTTTCTTT
TRBJ1-2	TRBD1	NA	TRBV6-1	CASSGGQLNNYGYTF	TGTGCCAGCAGTGGGGGACAGCTAAATAACTATGGCTACACCTTC
TRBJ1-2	TRBD1	NA	TRBV9	CASSTGTGILQSGYTF	TGTGCCAGCAGCACCGGGACAGGGATCCTCCAGAGTGGCTACACCTTC
TRBJ2-7	TRBD2	NA	TRBV7-9	CASSLDTWTSGRVSGQYF	TGTGCCAGCAGCTTAGACACCTGGACTAGCGGGAGGGTTTCAGGGCAGTACTTC
TRBJ1-4	NA	NA	TRBV7-2	CASSLRHSTNEKLFF	TGTGCCAGCAGCTTACGACACTCAACTAATGAAAAACTGTTTTTT
TRBJ2-1	TRBD2	NA	TRBV10-3	CAITQTSRNEQFF	TGTGCCATCACTCAGACTAGCCGCAATGAGCAGTTCTTC
TRBJ1-1	TRBD1	NA	TRBV27	CASSLTGAYMNTEAFF	TGTGCCAGCAGTCTGACAGGGGCGTACATGAACACTGAAGCTTTCTTT
TRBJ2-4	NA	NA	TRBV13	CASSSYNLLEGNIQYF	TGTGCCAGCAGCTCCTACAATCTACTGGAGGGAAACATTCAGTACTTC
TRBJ1-1	NA	NA	TRBV28	CASSPASGAFF	TGTGCCAGCAGCCCCGCCTCAGGGGCTTTCTTT
TRBJ2-1	NA	NA	TRBV12-5	CASGSTDSHEVEQFF	TGTGCTAGTGGTTCGACAGACTCCCACGAGGTTGAGCAGTTCTTC
TRBJ2-7	TRBD1	NA	TRBV27	CASKLYGQGNYEQYF	TGTGCCAGCAAGTTGTACGGACAGGGGAACTACGAGCAGTACTTC
TRBJ1-2	NA	NA	TRBV7-9	CASSLASNNGYTF	TGTGCCAGCAGCTTAGCGTCGAATAATGGCTACACCTTC
TRBJ2-7	TRBD1	NA	TRBV27	CASGDRGVWNYYEQYF	TGTGCCAGCGGTGACAGGGGCGTTTGGAACTACTACGAGCAGTACTTC
TRBJ2-5	NA	NA	TRBV29-1	CSVTDTPQETQYF	TGCAGCGTTACTGACACTCCCCAAGAGACCCAGTACTTC
TRBJ2-1	NA	NA	TRBV12-5	CASGLAGESYNEQFF	TGTGCTAGTGGTTTGGCCGGGGAATCCTACAATGAGCAGTTCTTC
TRBJ2-3	NA	NA	TRBV7-9	CASSLVGPSADTQYF	TGTGCCAGCAGCTTGGTTGGGCCTAGCGCAGATACGCAGTATTTT
TRBJ2-7	NA	NA	TRBV12-5	CASGLGQYSYEQYF	TGTGCTAGTGGTTTGGGACAGTACTCCTACGAGCAGTACTTC
TRBJ2-5	NA	once	TRBV18	CASSPESGAPETQYF	TGTGCCAGCTCACCAGAGTCGGGAGCTCCAGAGACCCAGTACTTC
TRBJ1-5	NA	NA	TRBV4-3	CASSQDRYSNQPQHF	TGCGCCAGCAGCCAAGACCGCTATAGCAATCAGCCCCAGCATTTT
TRBJ2-1	NA	NA	TRBV2	CASSTAGPEQFF	TGTGCCAGCAGTACGGCGGGCCCTGAGCAGTTCTTC
TRBJ2-7	NA	NA	TRBV5-5	CASSSPQTDYEQYF	TGTGCCAGCAGCTCACCCCAGACAGACTACGAGCAGTACTTC
TRBJ1-2	TRBD1	NA	TRBV23-1	CASSRIDRGYGYTF	TGCGCCAGCAGTCGCATCGACAGGGGCTATGGCTACACCTTC
TRBJ2-3	NA	NA	TRBV6-5	CASSSTASRADTQYF	TGTGCCAGCAGCTCGACCGCCTCTCGGGCAGATACGCAGTATTTT
TRBJ2-1	NA	once	TRBV25-1	CASSVVGSYNEQFF	TGTGCCAGCAGTGTCGTTGGTTCCTACAATGAGCAGTTCTTC
TRBJ1-5	NA	NA	TRBV2	CASSDGDSNQPQHF	TGTGCCAGCAGTGACGGGGATAGCAATCAGCCCCAGCATTTT
TRBJ1-5	NA	NA	TRBV7-9	CASSPGTHSNQPQHF	TGTGCCAGCAGCCCCGGGACCCATAGCAATCAGCCCCAGCATTTT
TRBJ1-2	NA	once	TRBV7-2	CASSSQSSNYGYTF	TGTGCCAGCAGCTCCCAGAGCAGCAACTATGGCTACACCTTC
TRBJ2-7	NA	NA	TRBV6-5	CASSYPGTAGYEQYF	TGTGCCAGCAGTTACCCCGGGACCGCTGGCTACGAGCAGTACTTC
TRBJ1-2	NA	NA	TRBV7-2	CASSLGVPRVGVYGYTF	TGTGCCAGCAGCTTAGGGGTTCCCAGGGTTGGAGTTTATGGCTACACCTTC
TRBJ2-1	NA	NA	TRBV5-1	CASRASYNEQFF	TGCGCCAGCAGGGCATCTTACAATGAGCAGTTCTTC
TRBJ1-3	NA	NA	TRBV19	CASSEQGVWDTIYF	TGTGCCAGTAGCGAACAGGGTGTCTGGGACACCATATATTTT
TRBJ2-3	TRBD2	NA	TRBV13	CASSLGLAGSTDTQYF	TGTGCCAGCAGCTTAGGGTTAGCGGGGAGCACAGATACGCAGTATTTT
TRBJ2-7	TRBD2	NA	TRBV30	CAWSVGTSGGYEQYF	TGTGCCTGGAGTGTAGGGACTAGCGGGGGTTACGAGCAGTACTTC
TRBJ2-6	NA	NA	TRBV19	CASDLNSGANVLTF	TGTGCCAGTGACTTAAATTCTGGGGCCAACGTCCTGACTTTC
TRBJ2-7	TRBD1	NA	TRBV7-9	CASSLVQRGHHEQYF	TGTGCCAGCAGCTTAGTTCAAAGGGGGCATCACGAGCAGTACTTC